This T cell receptor beta chain was identified in a study of blood T cell repertoires in COVID-19. This CDR3 comprises 14 residues. CDR1 and CDR2 (germline): MNHNY, SVGAGI (reference sequence). With V trimmed by 6 bases and J by 10 bases, 8 bases remained unmatched. The assay was immunoSEQ multiplex PCR, and TCRdb's table has in-frame clones only and misses some. The data contain 200,000 to 250,000 clones, approximately 81% of them seen just once; the ten biggest clones take up about 3.8%. The J gene is TRBJ1-6, the V gene TRBV6-6, with TRBD1 identical over 8 bases. The source material was peripheral blood. The clonotype originates from an elderly woman with acute or convalescent COVID-19. The CDR3 bases are TGTGCCAGCAGATCGGACAGGGCTCAATCACCCCTCCACTTT. Translating gives CASRSDRAQSPLHF.